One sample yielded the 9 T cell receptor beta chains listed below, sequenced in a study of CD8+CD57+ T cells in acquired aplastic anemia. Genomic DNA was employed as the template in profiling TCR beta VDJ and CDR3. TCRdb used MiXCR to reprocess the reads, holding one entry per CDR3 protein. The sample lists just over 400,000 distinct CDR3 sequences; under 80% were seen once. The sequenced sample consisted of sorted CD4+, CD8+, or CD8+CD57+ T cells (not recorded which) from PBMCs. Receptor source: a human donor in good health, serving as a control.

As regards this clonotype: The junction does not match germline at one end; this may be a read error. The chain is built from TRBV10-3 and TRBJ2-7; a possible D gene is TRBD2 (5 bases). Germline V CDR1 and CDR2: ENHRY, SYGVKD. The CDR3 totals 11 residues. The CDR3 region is CASSSGYEQYF. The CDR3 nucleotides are TGTGCCAGCAGTTCGGGGTACGAGCAGTACTTC.

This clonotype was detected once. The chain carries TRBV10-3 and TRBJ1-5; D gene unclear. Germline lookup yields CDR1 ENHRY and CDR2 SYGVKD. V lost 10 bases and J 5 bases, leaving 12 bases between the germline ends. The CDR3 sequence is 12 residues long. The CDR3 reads CATSGLDQPQHF. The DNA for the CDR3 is TGTGCCACGTCGGGATTGGATCAGCCCCAGCATTTT.

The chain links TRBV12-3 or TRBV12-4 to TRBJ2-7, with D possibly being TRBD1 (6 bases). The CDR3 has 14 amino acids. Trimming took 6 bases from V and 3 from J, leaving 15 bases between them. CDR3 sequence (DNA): TGTGCCAGCAGAGCAGGGTTAGGGGGCTACGAGCAGTACTTC. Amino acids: CASRAGLGGYEQYF.

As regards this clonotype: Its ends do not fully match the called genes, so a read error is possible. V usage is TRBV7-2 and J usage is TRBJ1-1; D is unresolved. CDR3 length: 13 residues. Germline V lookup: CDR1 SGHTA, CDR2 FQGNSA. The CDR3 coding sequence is TGTGCCAGCAGTTTACTCACGAACCCTGAAGCTTTCTTT. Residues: CASSLLTNPEAFF. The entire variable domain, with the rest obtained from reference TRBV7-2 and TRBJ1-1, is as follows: GAGVSQSPSNKVTEKGKDVELRCDPISGHTALYWYRQSLGQGLEFLIYFQGNSAPDKSGLPSDRFSAERTGGSVSTLTIQRTQQEDSAVYLCASSLLTNPEAFFGQGTRLTVV.

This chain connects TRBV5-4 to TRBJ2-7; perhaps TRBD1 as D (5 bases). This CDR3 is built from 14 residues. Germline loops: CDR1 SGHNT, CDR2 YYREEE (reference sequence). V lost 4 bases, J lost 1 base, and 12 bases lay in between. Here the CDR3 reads CASSRGTGSYEQYV. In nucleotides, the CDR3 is TGTGCCAGCAGCAGGGGTACAGGTTCCTACGAGCAGTACGTC.

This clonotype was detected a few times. The CDR3 bases are TGTGCCTGGACAGGGGGCATTATAGAAAAACTGTTTTTT. Translated, it gives CAWTGGIIEKLFF. The gene calls are TRBV30 and TRBJ1-4; 8 bases align to TRBD1. The CDR3 consists of 13 residues. Germline CDR1 is GTSNPN and CDR2 is SVGIG (reference sequence). Trimming at V came to 4 bases and at J to 8 bases, leaving 6 bases not matched to a gene.

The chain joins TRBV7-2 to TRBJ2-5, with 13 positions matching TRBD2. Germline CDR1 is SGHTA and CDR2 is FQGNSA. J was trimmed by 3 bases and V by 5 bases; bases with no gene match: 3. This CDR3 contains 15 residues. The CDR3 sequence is CASSLLAGGKETQYF. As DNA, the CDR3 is TGTGCCAGCAGCCTACTAGCGGGGGGGAAAGAGACCCAGTACTTC.

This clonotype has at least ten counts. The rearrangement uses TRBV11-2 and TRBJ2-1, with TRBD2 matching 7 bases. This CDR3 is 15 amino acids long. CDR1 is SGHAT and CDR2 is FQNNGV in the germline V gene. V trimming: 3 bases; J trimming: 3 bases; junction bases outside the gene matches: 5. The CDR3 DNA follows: TGTGCCAGCAGCTTTGGGACTACCTACTACAATGAGCAGTTCTTC. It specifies CASSFGTTYYNEQFF.

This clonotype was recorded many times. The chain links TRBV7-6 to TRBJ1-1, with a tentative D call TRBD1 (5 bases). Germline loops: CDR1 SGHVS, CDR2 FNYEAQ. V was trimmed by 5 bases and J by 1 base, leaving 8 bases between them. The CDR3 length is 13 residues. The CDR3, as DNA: TGTGCCAGCAGCGTGGACACGAACACTGAAGCTTTCTTT. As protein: CASSVDTNTEAFF.